Listed below are T cell receptor beta chains from one sample, sequenced in a study of blood T cell repertoires in COVID-19. The assay was immunoSEQ multiplex PCR, and TCRdb's table has in-frame clones only and misses some. Among fewer than 150,000 clones listed, almost 90% were seen once. The sequenced sample was peripheral blood. The receptors derive from a woman aged 60-70 years with COVID-19, enrolled during active disease. Each CDR3 is given with its conserved first and last residue. The D gene is left open where the match is weak. The size entry is marked missing in some rows and otherwise reads once, few, many or a size class.

clone_size: NA
j_call: TRBJ1-2
v_call: TRBV27
d_call: TRBD1
cdr3_aa: CASRMSPGTGDYGYTF
cdr3_nt: TGTGCCAGCAGGATGAGCCCCGGGACAGGGGACTATGGCTACACCTTC

clone_size: NA
j_call: TRBJ1-6
v_call: TRBV7-9
d_call: TRBD1
cdr3_aa: CASSSNRGGTLHF
cdr3_nt: TGTGCCAGCAGCTCCAACAGGGGCGGGACCCTCCACTTT

clone_size: NA
j_call: TRBJ2-2
v_call: TRBV10-3
d_call: TRBD2
cdr3_aa: CAITGQRGVSGTGELFF
cdr3_nt: TGTGCCATCACCGGCCAGCGGGGGGTTTCCGGCACCGGGGAGCTGTTTTTT

clone_size: NA
j_call: TRBJ2-7
v_call: TRBV6-5
d_call: TRBD1
cdr3_aa: CASSQGEFYEQYF
cdr3_nt: TGTGCCAGCAGTCAGGGGGAGTTCTACGAGCAGTACTTC

clone_size: NA
j_call: TRBJ1-4
v_call: TRBV6-2/TRBV6-3
d_call: NA
cdr3_aa: CASSYSGGRSEKLFF
cdr3_nt: TGTGCCAGCAGTTACTCCGGGGGGCGCTCGGAAAAACTGTTTTTT

clone_size: NA
j_call: TRBJ1-2
v_call: TRBV7-9
d_call: NA
cdr3_aa: CASSPYYGADNYGYTF
cdr3_nt: TGTGCCAGCAGCCCCTACTACGGTGCCGATAACTATGGCTACACCTTC

clone_size: NA
j_call: TRBJ1-1
v_call: TRBV19
d_call: TRBD1
cdr3_aa: CASSIGQGTTEAFF
cdr3_nt: TGTGCCAGTAGTATCGGACAGGGGACCACTGAAGCTTTCTTT

clone_size: NA
j_call: TRBJ2-7
v_call: TRBV3-1/TRBV3-2
d_call: NA
cdr3_aa: CASSQDVGGGLSYEQYF
cdr3_nt: TGTGCCAGCAGCCAAGACGTGGGCGGGGGCCTCTCCTACGAGCAGTACTTC

clone_size: medium-sized
j_call: TRBJ2-7
v_call: TRBV19
d_call: TRBD1
cdr3_aa: CASSTLQGANEQYF
cdr3_nt: TGTGCCAGTAGTACCCTACAGGGGGCCAACGAGCAGTACTTC

clone_size: NA
j_call: TRBJ1-2
v_call: TRBV27
d_call: TRBD1
cdr3_aa: CASSRDRVGSYGYTF
cdr3_nt: TGTGCCAGCAGTCGAGACAGGGTTGGCAGCTATGGCTACACCTTC

clone_size: once
j_call: TRBJ1-1
v_call: TRBV6-5
d_call: TRBD1
cdr3_aa: CASLYGQGGTEAFF
cdr3_nt: TGTGCCAGCCTCTACGGTCAGGGGGGCACTGAAGCTTTCTTT

clone_size: NA
j_call: TRBJ2-1
v_call: TRBV9
d_call: NA
cdr3_aa: CASSVGAGSSYNEQFF
cdr3_nt: TGTGCCAGCAGCGTAGGGGCAGGTAGCTCCTACAATGAGCAGTTCTTC

clone_size: NA
j_call: TRBJ1-4
v_call: TRBV4-2
d_call: NA
cdr3_aa: CASSRNRATNEKLFF
cdr3_nt: TGTGCCAGCAGCCGTAACCGGGCAACTAATGAAAAACTGTTTTTT

clone_size: NA
j_call: TRBJ2-2
v_call: TRBV5-4
d_call: TRBD1
cdr3_aa: CASSSRGQATGELFF
cdr3_nt: TGTGCCAGCAGCAGCAGGGGGCAAGCCACCGGGGAGCTGTTTTTT

clone_size: NA
j_call: TRBJ2-3
v_call: TRBV19
d_call: TRBD2
cdr3_aa: CASSIESGLAGGYTDTQYF
cdr3_nt: TGTGCCAGTAGTATAGAGAGCGGACTAGCGGGGGGTTACACAGATACGCAGTATTTT

clone_size: NA
j_call: TRBJ1-1
v_call: TRBV3-1/TRBV3-2
d_call: NA
cdr3_aa: CASSPLESTEAFF
cdr3_nt: TGTGCCAGCAGCCCCTTAGAGTCCACTGAAGCTTTCTTT

clone_size: NA
j_call: TRBJ1-6
v_call: TRBV6-5
d_call: TRBD1
cdr3_aa: CASNDIGTVNSPLHF
cdr3_nt: TGTGCCAGCAACGACATCGGGACAGTTAATTCACCCCTCCACTTT

clone_size: once
j_call: TRBJ1-2
v_call: TRBV19
d_call: NA
cdr3_aa: CASNQGTWDYGYTF
cdr3_nt: TGTGCCAGTAACCAGGGGACGTGGGACTATGGCTACACCTTC

clone_size: NA
j_call: TRBJ1-1
v_call: TRBV6-6
d_call: TRBD1
cdr3_aa: CASNRRGRGEMNTEAFF
cdr3_nt: TGTGCCAGCAATCGACGGGGCAGGGGGGAGATGAACACTGAAGCTTTCTTT

clone_size: NA
j_call: TRBJ1-2
v_call: TRBV19
d_call: NA
cdr3_aa: CASSTGTIRAVRGYTF
cdr3_nt: TGTGCCAGTAGTACTGGGACAATTCGGGCCGTAAGAGGCTACACCTTC

clone_size: NA
j_call: TRBJ2-6
v_call: TRBV5-6
d_call: NA
cdr3_aa: CASSLGRARANVLTF
cdr3_nt: TGTGCCAGCAGCTTGGGCAGGGCCCGGGCCAACGTCCTGACTTTC

clone_size: NA
j_call: TRBJ1-6
v_call: TRBV18
d_call: NA
cdr3_aa: CASSPGADMDSPLHF
cdr3_nt: TGTGCCAGCTCACCGGGGGCCGACATGGATTCACCCCTCCACTTT

clone_size: NA
j_call: TRBJ1-6
v_call: TRBV5-8
d_call: TRBD1
cdr3_aa: CASSYGQGGTPLHF
cdr3_nt: TGTGCCAGCAGCTATGGACAGGGGGGGACACCCCTCCACTTT

clone_size: once
j_call: TRBJ1-6
v_call: TRBV27
d_call: TRBD1
cdr3_aa: CASSLSGQGQSPLHF
cdr3_nt: TGTGCCAGCAGTTTATCGGGACAGGGCCAGTCACCCCTCCACTTT

clone_size: NA
j_call: TRBJ2-7
v_call: TRBV2
d_call: NA
cdr3_aa: CASSGEGFRGLTYEQYF
cdr3_nt: TGTGCCAGCAGTGGGGAGGGGTTCAGGGGACTCACCTACGAGCAGTACTTC

clone_size: NA
j_call: TRBJ1-2
v_call: TRBV7-9
d_call: NA
cdr3_aa: CASSPDIFAGGYTF
cdr3_nt: TGTGCCAGCAGCCCCGACATTTTTGCGGGTGGCTACACCTTC

clone_size: once
j_call: TRBJ2-2
v_call: TRBV3-1/TRBV3-2
d_call: TRBD2
cdr3_aa: CASSQILDRDYNTGELFF
cdr3_nt: TGTGCCAGCAGCCAGATTCTCGACCGGGACTACAACACCGGGGAGCTGTTTTTT

clone_size: once
j_call: TRBJ2-7
v_call: TRBV6-5
d_call: NA
cdr3_aa: CASSSPSSYEQYF
cdr3_nt: TGTGCCAGCAGTTCCCCGAGCTCCTACGAGCAGTACTTC

clone_size: NA
j_call: TRBJ2-7
v_call: TRBV4-2
d_call: TRBD2
cdr3_aa: CASSQDGASGGHSYEQYF
cdr3_nt: TGTGCCAGCAGCCAAGACGGGGCTAGCGGGGGGCACTCCTACGAGCAGTACTTC

clone_size: NA
j_call: TRBJ2-5
v_call: TRBV5-4
d_call: TRBD1
cdr3_aa: CASSADREETQYF
cdr3_nt: TGTGCCAGCAGCGCGGACAGGGAAGAGACCCAGTACTTC

clone_size: NA
j_call: TRBJ1-2
v_call: TRBV30
d_call: NA
cdr3_aa: CAWIPGARGGYTF
cdr3_nt: TGTGCCTGGATTCCTGGGGCCCGCGGTGGCTACACCTTC

clone_size: NA
j_call: TRBJ2-7
v_call: TRBV7-2
d_call: TRBD1
cdr3_aa: CASSLGVGTGAYEQYF
cdr3_nt: TGTGCCAGCAGCTTGGGGGTGGGGACAGGGGCCTACGAGCAGTACTTC

clone_size: NA
j_call: TRBJ2-6
v_call: TRBV10-3
d_call: TRBD1
cdr3_aa: CAITGAGANVLTF
cdr3_nt: TGTGCCATTACAGGGGCCGGGGCCAACGTCCTGACTTTC

clone_size: NA
j_call: TRBJ1-1
v_call: TRBV7-2
d_call: NA
cdr3_aa: CASSLTDPGGAFF
cdr3_nt: TGTGCCAGCAGCCTGACAGATCCGGGAGGGGCTTTCTTT

clone_size: few
j_call: TRBJ2-2
v_call: TRBV7-6
d_call: NA
cdr3_aa: CASSLEEAGELFF
cdr3_nt: TGTGCCAGCAGCTTAGAAGAGGCCGGGGAGCTGTTTTTT

clone_size: NA
j_call: TRBJ1-5
v_call: TRBV18
d_call: NA
cdr3_aa: CASSPSVSNNQPQHF
cdr3_nt: TGTGCCAGCTCACCAAGCGTATCGAACAATCAGCCCCAGCATTTT

clone_size: NA
j_call: TRBJ2-5
v_call: TRBV7-2
d_call: NA
cdr3_aa: CASSLNDIAGETQYF
cdr3_nt: TGTGCCAGCAGCTTAAACGACATTGCGGGGGAGACCCAGTACTTC

clone_size: NA
j_call: TRBJ2-5
v_call: TRBV27
d_call: TRBD2
cdr3_aa: CASSPWTSVASRETQYF
cdr3_nt: TGTGCCAGCAGCCCCTGGACTAGCGTCGCATCGAGAGAGACCCAGTACTTC

clone_size: NA
j_call: TRBJ1-4
v_call: TRBV9
d_call: NA
cdr3_aa: CASSAWDTPAEKLFF
cdr3_nt: TGTGCCAGCAGCGCCTGGGACACTCCCGCTGAAAAACTGTTTTTT

clone_size: NA
j_call: TRBJ2-2
v_call: TRBV7-9
d_call: NA
cdr3_aa: CASSLPSGELFF
cdr3_nt: TGTGCCAGCAGCTTACCTTCCGGGGAGCTGTTTTTT

clone_size: NA
j_call: TRBJ1-5
v_call: TRBV12-5
d_call: NA
cdr3_aa: CASGPEISNQPQHF
cdr3_nt: TGTGCTAGTGGTCCCGAGATTAGCAATCAGCCCCAGCATTTT

clone_size: NA
j_call: TRBJ2-7
v_call: TRBV3-1/TRBV3-2
d_call: TRBD2
cdr3_aa: CASSLGRVAGVYEQYF
cdr3_nt: TGTGCCAGCAGCCTGGGGAGGGTAGCGGGGGTATACGAGCAGTACTTC

clone_size: NA
j_call: TRBJ2-7
v_call: TRBV30
d_call: TRBD1
cdr3_aa: CAWNRALTGDEQYF
cdr3_nt: TGTGCCTGGAATCGCGCCCTGACAGGGGACGAGCAGTACTTC

clone_size: once
j_call: TRBJ2-5
v_call: TRBV9
d_call: TRBD1
cdr3_aa: CASSGWDRGPPETQYF
cdr3_nt: TGTGCCAGCAGCGGATGGGACAGGGGACCTCCAGAGACCCAGTACTTC

clone_size: NA
j_call: TRBJ1-2
v_call: TRBV4-2
d_call: TRBD1
cdr3_aa: CASSQRGQILDGYTF
cdr3_nt: TGTGCCAGCAGCCAACGGGGACAGATTTTAGATGGCTACACCTTC

clone_size: NA
j_call: TRBJ1-2
v_call: TRBV9
d_call: NA
cdr3_aa: CASSVRDTLDYGYTF
cdr3_nt: TGTGCCAGCAGCGTCCGGGACACCCTAGACTATGGCTACACCTTC

clone_size: once
j_call: TRBJ1-3
v_call: TRBV10-3
d_call: NA
cdr3_aa: CAITRDRNSGNTIYF
cdr3_nt: TGTGCCATCACCCGAGACAGGAACTCTGGAAACACCATATATTTT